The clone carrying this TCR beta chain was seen at least ten times. The sample comes from a study of Graves' ophthalmopathy and Graves' hyperthyroidism. For repertoire sequencing, the TCR beta CDR3 regions were amplified from RNA transcripts. Investigators did first-round RT-PCR with HTBI primers, then second-round multiplex PCR. From the multiplex PCR reads, TCRdb called clonotypes with MiXCR, one entry per CDR3 protein. The sample lists about 370,000 distinct CDR3 sequences, about 15% occurring once. Sequencing was done on a sample of peripheral blood. The sequence was obtained from an adult woman with stable Graves' hyperthyroidism.

The CDR3 bases are TGCGCCAGCAGCCAAGACCGAGGGGGAAACCCCTATGGCTACACCTTC. Protein sequence: CASSQDRGGNPYGYTF. The chain links TRBV4-3 to TRBJ1-2; maybe TRBD1 (6 bases). Per germline, CDR1 LGHNA and CDR2 YSLEER. Trimming pared 0 bases from V and 4 bases from J, leaving 15 bases between. This CDR3 comprises 16 residues.